The present entry profiles one T cell receptor beta chain with its context. Its matching antigen is unknown. Germline is not matched at one junction end, which may reflect a read error. This CDR3 has 16 residues. The germline V gene encodes CDR1 SEHNR and CDR2 FQNEAQ (reference sequence). The sample comes from a study of T cells in tumors after PD-1 blockade. Study-wide results and caveats: Peripheral recruitment is suggested, as some novel exhausted tumor clones were in pre-treatment blood.

The table came from immunoSEQ multiplex PCR; TCRdb's copy has only in-frame clones and leaves some out. The sample has about 63,000 clones; 74% are singletons. The clonotype originates from a human donor with basal cell carcinoma. The V and J genes are TRBV7-9 and TRBJ2-3, with 14 bases matching TRBD2. The sample in question was PBMCs, obtained after anti-PD-1 treatment. CDR3 sequence reads: CASSTGLAGGTDTQYF. The CDR3 DNA reads as TGTGCCAGCAGCACCGGACTAGCGGGGGGCACGGATACGCAGTATTTT.